This record looks at one TCR beta chain sequence and its context. Its antigen is currently unknown. This sample is part of a study of shared clonotypes between healthy human individuals. Study summary: Aged 18 to 49, the donors were a couple of women and a few men. Three plates were used per donor for CD4 naive, three for CD4 memory, two for CD8 naive and one for CD8 memory.

TCRdb keeps only in-frame clones here, not all; method: immunoSEQ multiplex PCR. Of more than 2,000,000 clones listed, 90% to 95% are singletons. A CD45RA+ naive subset and a CD45RA-negative memory subset were split from CD4+ cells. The CDR3 totals 16 residues. Per the germline V gene, CDR1 is MNHEY and CDR2 is SMNVEV (reference sequence). V dropped 6 bases and J dropped 6; count of bases not matched to a gene: 9. Broader study findings: Rarefaction gave evidence that sorted-subset sequencing remained incomplete despite large depth.

What was sequenced was naive CD4+ T cells from PBMCs. Described subset: CD45RA+ positively selected. This sequence was found in a man aged 18 to 30 in good health. Some clones in this sample may be carry-over from other donors' samples. This chain links TRBV27 with TRBJ1-5, with 12 bases aligning to TRBD1. CDR3 coding DNA: TGTGCCAGCAGCCCTGGGACAGGGGGCGGGTCTCAGCCCCAGCATTTT. It specifies CASSPGTGGGSQPQHF.